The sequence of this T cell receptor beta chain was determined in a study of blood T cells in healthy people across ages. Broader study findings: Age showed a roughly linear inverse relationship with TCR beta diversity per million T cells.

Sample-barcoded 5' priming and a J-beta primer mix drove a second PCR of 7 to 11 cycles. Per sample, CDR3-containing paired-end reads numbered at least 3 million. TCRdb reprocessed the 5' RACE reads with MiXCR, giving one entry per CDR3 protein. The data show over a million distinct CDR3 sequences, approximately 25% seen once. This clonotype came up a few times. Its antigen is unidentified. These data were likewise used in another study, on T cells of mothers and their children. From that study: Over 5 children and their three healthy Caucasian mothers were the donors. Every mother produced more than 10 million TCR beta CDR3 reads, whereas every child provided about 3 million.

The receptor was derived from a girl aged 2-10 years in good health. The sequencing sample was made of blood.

This CDR3 reads CSAIRQGDSPLHF. CDR3 nucleotides: TGCAGTGCAATAAGACAGGGGGATTCACCCCTCCACTTT. The J gene is TRBJ1-6, the V gene TRBV20-1; 9 bases match TRBD1. CDR1 DFQATT and CDR2 SNEGSKA come from the germline V gene (reference sequence). The CDR3 totals 13 residues. V lost 6 bases, J lost 8 bases, and 5 bases stayed unmatched.